This T cell receptor (beta chain) originates from a study of CD4+ T cells in melanoma. Notes on the study in general: CD8+ T cell, macrophage and B cell function reportedly correlated with neoantigen-specific CD4+ T cells. In melanoma, neoantigen-specific CD4+ T cells reportedly differed in differentiation state.

TCRdb's table, derived via immunoSEQ multiplex PCR, lists solely in-frame clones and lacks some. The repertoire holds 40,000 to 50,000 clones, with roughly nine tenths as singletons. CDR3 size: 14 residues. Trimming pared 1 base from V and 9 bases from J, leaving 10 bases between. Germline lookup yields CDR1 LNHDA and CDR2 SQIVND (reference sequence). A note on this clone: Its antigen remains unknown.

The sequenced sample was peripheral blood. This receptor was taken from a human donor with melanoma. This sequence joins TRBV19 and TRBJ1-6; TRBD1 might be the D (6 bases). DNA for the CDR3: TGTGCCAGTAGTATAGGCGGGGGCGGTTCACCCCTCCACTTT. Its protein product is CASSIGGGGSPLHF.